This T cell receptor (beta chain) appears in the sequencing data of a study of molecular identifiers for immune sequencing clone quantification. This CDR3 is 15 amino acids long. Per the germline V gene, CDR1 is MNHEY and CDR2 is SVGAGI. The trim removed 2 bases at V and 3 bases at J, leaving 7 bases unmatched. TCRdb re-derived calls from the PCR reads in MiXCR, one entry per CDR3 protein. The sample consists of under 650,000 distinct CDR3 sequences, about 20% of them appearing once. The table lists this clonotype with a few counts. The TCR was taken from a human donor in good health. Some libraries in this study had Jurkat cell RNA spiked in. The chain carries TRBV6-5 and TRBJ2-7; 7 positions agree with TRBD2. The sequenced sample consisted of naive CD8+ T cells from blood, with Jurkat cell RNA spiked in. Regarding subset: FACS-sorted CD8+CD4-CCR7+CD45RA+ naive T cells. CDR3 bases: TGTGCCAGCAGTTACACCTCTAGCGGAGACTACGAGCAGTACTTC. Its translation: CASSYTSSGDYEQYF.